The text below deals with one T cell receptor (beta chain). What it binds is not known. The CDR3 runs 13 residues. CDR1 is SGHDT and CDR2 is YYEEEE in the germline V gene. V shed 1 base and J shed 6 bases, with 8 bases lying between them. PCR used 60 Vbeta primers and 13 Jbeta primers. The data were produced by immunoSEQ multiplex PCR, yet TCRdb's version contains in-frame clones alone and is incomplete. Of over 110,000 clones listed, 65% to 85% are singletons. The data are from a study of cytomegalovirus exposure and HLA in healthy donors. Findings and limits, study-wide: Analyzed later, association rates of TCRs varied across HLA loci, with DRB1 most and HLA-C fewest. According to an earlier analysis, most TCR beta V segments yielded productive rearrangements about 87% or about 30% of the time. Cytomegalovirus-associated TCR beta chains were listed, numbering approximately 150. Because they were indistinguishable, some V segments, including TRBV6-2 and TRBV6-3, were excluded.

The chain has TRBV5-6 and TRBJ2-1, with D possibly TRBD2 on 5 matching bases. Sequencing was done on a sample of PBMCs. This TCR was recovered from a male donor in good health and CMV-seronegative. Here the CDR3 DNA reads TGTGCCAGCAGCTTGAGTGGGAGCAATGAGCAGTTCTTC. Encoded protein: CASSLSGSNEQFF.